This T cell receptor beta chain was recorded in a study of CD8+ T cells in alopecia areata. Study summary: Treated patients were given 5 to 10 mg oral tofacitinib twice daily. The study, taken as a whole, reports: Higher clonality than in normal scalp was seen in lesional scalp, especially alopecia totalis/universalis.

Treatment given: oral pan-JAK inhibitor, 5-10 mg twice daily. A word on this clone: Its specificity is not known.

It was cDNA, reverse transcribed from extracted RNA, that served as the sequencing template. Generated by immunoSEQ multiplex PCR, the TCRdb table keeps only in-frame clones and is missing some. Of around 200,000 clones listed, 50% to 60% are singletons. The receptor's source is a human donor with alopecia areata. This sample comprised CD4+ T cells sorted from blood, obtained at week 4, from a patient treated with tofacitinib.

The CDR3 loop reads CSVGHLANNEQFF. The CDR3 DNA sequence: TGCAGCGTTGGACACCTTGCAAACAATGAGCAGTTCTTC. The rearrangement links TRBV29-1 to TRBJ2-1; D is uncertain. The CDR3 has 13 amino acids. The V and J ends lost 4 bases and 5 bases respectively, with 12 bases between them. Per the germline V gene, CDR1 is SQVTM and CDR2 is ANQGSEA.